This T cell receptor (beta chain) derives from a study of PD-1 blockade in classical Hodgkin lymphoma. The CDR3 sequence is 15 residues long. V was pared by 0 bases and J by 6 bases, with 14 bases between. Germline V gene data show CDR1 as MNHEY and CDR2 as SMNVEV (reference sequence). TCRdb's copy holds only in-frame clones and misses some; the assay was immunoSEQ multiplex PCR. This sample has fewer than 55,000 clones; more than 75% occur once, and the top ten carry around a fifth. This clone showed up just a few times. The time point: cycle 4 day 1 (C4D1), after 6 weeks of nivolumab. Every patient was affected by relapse after autologous stem cell transplantation, while exposure to brentuximab vedotin was not uniform.

The material was peripheral blood mononuclear cells (PBMCs), obtained before the fourth cycle of nivolumab. This receptor was taken from a human donor with classical Hodgkin lymphoma. J is TRBJ1-1 and V is TRBV27, with D uncertain. The CDR3 coding sequence is TGTGCCAGCAGTTTATCGAACTGGGATGGGGCTGAAGCTTTCTTT. Translated: CASSLSNWDGAEAFF.